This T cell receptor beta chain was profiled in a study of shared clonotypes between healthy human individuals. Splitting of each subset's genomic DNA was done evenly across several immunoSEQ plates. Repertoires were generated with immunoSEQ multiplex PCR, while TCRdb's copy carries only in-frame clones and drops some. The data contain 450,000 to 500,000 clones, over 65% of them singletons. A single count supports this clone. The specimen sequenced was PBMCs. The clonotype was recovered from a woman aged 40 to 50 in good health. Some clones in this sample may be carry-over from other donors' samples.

CDR3 sequence (DNA): TGCGCCAGCAGCACGGTAGGCCACAATGAGCAGTTCTTC. Protein product: CASSTVGHNEQFF. This chain uses TRBV5-1 with TRBJ2-1; the D is unclear. The CDR3 extends over 13 amino acids. Trimming removed 4 bases from V and 5 bases from J, with 10 bases in between. Germline V gene sequence: CDR1 SGHRS, CDR2 YFSETQ.